These T cell receptor beta chains were read from a single sample in a study of T-cell reconstitution after alpha-beta-depleted transplantation in children. TCRdb passed the PCR reads through MiXCR, listing each CDR3 protein once. In the table there are about a million distinct CDR3 sequences, about 29% of which are singletons. The material was PBMCs, mostly from graft donor cells, obtained 360 days after TCRalphabeta/CD19-depleted stem cell transplant. These receptors originate from a boy under two years old who had a stem cell transplant for SCID, so the T cells may come from the graft donor. The CDR3 runs from the conserved cysteine through the conserved F or W.

v_gene | CDR3aa
TRBV9 | CASSANNEQFF
TRBV4-1 | CASSRSGTSGGAMANEQFF
TRBV7-2 | CGSSLLFVAGADTQYF
TRBV12-3/TRBV12-4 | CASTLGTGKTGELFF
TRBV12-3/TRBV12-4 | CASNGGVKNIQYF
TRBV5-5 | CASSLGQNSKGYNEQFF
TRBV12-3/TRBV12-4 | CASSFETGIRYGYTF
TRBV4-1 | CASSQEGARGTVNTEAFF
TRBV12-3/TRBV12-4 | CASSPAILYGYTF
TRBV27 | CASSLSPDPGLAGIGELFF
TRBV15 | CATSRARLLAGGEEQQFF
TRBV5-6 | CASSLGAANSPLHF
TRBV9 | CASSVRLLANTGELFF
TRBV5-5 | CASSLLAANTGELFF
TRBV12-3/TRBV12-4 | CASSLGLAGGRVRKFF
TRBV29-1 | CSGTRNTGELFF
TRBV20-1 | CSPQMNTEAFF
TRBV10-3 | CAIKVRASPNTGELFF
TRBV5-1 | CASRRNRDNYGYTF
TRBV12-3/TRBV12-4 | CASKLGGPETQYF
TRBV12-3/TRBV12-4 | CASSLHRIRTDTQYF
TRBV7-2 | CASSPRTARTSTDTQYF
TRBV29-1 | CSVADGYGYTF
TRBV4-3 | CASSQDPTDQPQHF
TRBV10-3 | CAISVGETQYF
TRBV9 | CASSVDTGGETQYF
TRBV12-3/TRBV12-4 | CASSLQGRNTGELFF
TRBV27 | CASRPLGGKNQPQHF
TRBV5-1 | CASSFLEGITGELFF
TRBV9 | CASSRPNGRGGYTF
TRBV18 | CASSAGAGTTGYEQYF
TRBV19 | CASSIGATSTDTQYF
TRBV12-3/TRBV12-4 | CASSLGAHYGYTF
TRBV5-1 | CASSLADSSGNTIYF
TRBV4-1 | CASSQPRTGGGNQPQHF
TRBV20-1 | CSASNTDTQYF
TRBV20-1 | CSARDLLFWLRDRASYGYTF
TRBV7-8 | CASSLGGVVGRQETQYF
TRBV12-3/TRBV12-4 | CASNRRGSPQHF
TRBV4-1 | CASRSRFSGWDEQFF
TRBV10-3 | CAISGRVKTGNEQFF
TRBV4-2 | CASSQVVQNEQFF
TRBV6-5 | CASSYSKTSGGVYEQFF
TRBV4-1 | CASSRPAQGNTEAFF
TRBV5-1 | CASSGLGTYGYTF
TRBV11-2 | CASSIRGGATDTQYF
TRBV12-5 | CASGLPWTGGSYEQYF
TRBV29-1 | CSALRGDRAATTEQYF
TRBV2 | CASGRDRAIETQYF
TRBV5-6 | CASSLEVRPGFPYEQYF
TRBV5-6 | CASSLGGPLGHSPLHF
TRBV15 | CATSRPARGGATEKLFF
TRBV10-3 | CAISETGSRYEQYF
TRBV4-1 | CASSQDGRTTLAKNIQYF